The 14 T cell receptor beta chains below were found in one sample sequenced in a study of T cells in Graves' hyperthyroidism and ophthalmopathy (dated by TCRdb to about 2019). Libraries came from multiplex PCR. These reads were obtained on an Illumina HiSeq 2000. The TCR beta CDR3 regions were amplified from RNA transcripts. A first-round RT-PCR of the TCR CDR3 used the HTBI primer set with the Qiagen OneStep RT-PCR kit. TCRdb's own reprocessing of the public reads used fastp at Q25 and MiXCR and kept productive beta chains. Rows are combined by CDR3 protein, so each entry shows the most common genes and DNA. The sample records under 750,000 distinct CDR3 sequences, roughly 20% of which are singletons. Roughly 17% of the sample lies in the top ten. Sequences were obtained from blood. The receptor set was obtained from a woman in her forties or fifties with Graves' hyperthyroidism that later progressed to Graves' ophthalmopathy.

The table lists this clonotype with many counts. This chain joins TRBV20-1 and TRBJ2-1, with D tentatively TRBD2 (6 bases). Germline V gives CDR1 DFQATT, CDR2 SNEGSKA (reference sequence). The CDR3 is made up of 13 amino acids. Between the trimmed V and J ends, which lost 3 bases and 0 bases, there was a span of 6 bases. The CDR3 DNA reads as TGCAGTGCTAGCGGGAGCTCCTACAATGAGCAGTTCTTC. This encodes CSASGSSYNEQFF.

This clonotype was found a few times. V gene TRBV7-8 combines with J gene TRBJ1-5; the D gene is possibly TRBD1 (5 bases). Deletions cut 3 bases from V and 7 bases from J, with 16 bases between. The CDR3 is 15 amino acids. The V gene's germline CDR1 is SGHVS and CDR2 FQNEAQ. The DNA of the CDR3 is TGTGCCAGCAGCTTTGATCGGGGCGATCTACAGCCCCAGCATTTT. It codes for CASSFDRGDLQPQHF.

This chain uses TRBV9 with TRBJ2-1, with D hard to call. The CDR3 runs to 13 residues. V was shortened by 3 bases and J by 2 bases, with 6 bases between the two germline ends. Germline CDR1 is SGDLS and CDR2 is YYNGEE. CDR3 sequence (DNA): TGTGCCAGCAGCGAAGTACCCTACAATGAGCAGTTCTTC. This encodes CASSEVPYNEQFF.

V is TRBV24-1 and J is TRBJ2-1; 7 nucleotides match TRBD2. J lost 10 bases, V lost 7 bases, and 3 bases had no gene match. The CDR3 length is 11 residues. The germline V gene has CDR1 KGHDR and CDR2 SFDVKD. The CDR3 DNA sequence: TGTGCCACCAGACTCGGGGGGGAGCAGTTCTTC. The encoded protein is CATRLGGEQFF.

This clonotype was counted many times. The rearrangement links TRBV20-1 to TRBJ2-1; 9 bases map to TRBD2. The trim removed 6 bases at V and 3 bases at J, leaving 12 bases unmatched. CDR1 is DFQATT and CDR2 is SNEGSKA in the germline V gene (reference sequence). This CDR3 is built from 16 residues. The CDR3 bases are TGCAGTGCCCTCGAAAGCGGGGGGTCGGGCTACAATGAGCAGTTCTTC. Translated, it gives CSALESGGSGYNEQFF.

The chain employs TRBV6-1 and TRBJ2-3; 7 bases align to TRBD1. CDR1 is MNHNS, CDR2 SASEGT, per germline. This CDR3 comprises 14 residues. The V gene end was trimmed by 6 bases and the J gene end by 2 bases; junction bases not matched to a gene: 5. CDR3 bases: TGTGCCAGCAGACAGACAGGGAACACAGATACGCAGTATTTT. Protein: CASRQTGNTDTQYF.

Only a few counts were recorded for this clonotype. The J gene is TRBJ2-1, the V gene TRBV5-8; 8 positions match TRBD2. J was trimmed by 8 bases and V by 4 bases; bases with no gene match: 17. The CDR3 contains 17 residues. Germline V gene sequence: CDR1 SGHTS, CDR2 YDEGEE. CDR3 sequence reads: CASSHPSSGGLRDEQFF. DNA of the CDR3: TGTGCCAGCAGCCACCCGTCAAGCGGGGGACTCAGGGATGAGCAGTTCTTC.

The DNA for the CDR3 is TGTGCCAGCAGTCGGACAGGGATAGGCAATTCACCCCTCCACTTT. It encodes CASSRTGIGNSPLHF. The J gene is TRBJ1-6, the V gene TRBV12-3 or TRBV12-4; 8 bases match TRBD1. The J segment lost 7 bases and the V segment lost 5 bases, leaving 7 bases of the junction unmatched. This CDR3 region has 15 residues.

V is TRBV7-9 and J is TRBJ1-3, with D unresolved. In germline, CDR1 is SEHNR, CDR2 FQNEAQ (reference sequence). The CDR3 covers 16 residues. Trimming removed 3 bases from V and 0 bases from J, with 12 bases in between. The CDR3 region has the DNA TGTGCCAGCAGCTTGGGGTGGGTCTACTCTGGAAACACCATATATTTT. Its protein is CASSLGWVYSGNTIYF. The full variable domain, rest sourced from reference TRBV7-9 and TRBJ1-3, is DTGVSQNPRHKITKRGQNVTFRCDPISEHNRLYWYRQTLGQGPEFLTYFQNEAQLEKSRLLSDRFSAERPKGSFSTLEIQRTEQGDSAMYLCASSLGWVYSGNTIYFGEGSWLTVV.

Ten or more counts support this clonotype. The CDR3 region has the DNA TGTGCCAGCAGCTTGGGGCGGGGGGAGCAGTATTTT. Protein sequence: CASSLGRGEQYF. The chain carries TRBV7-3 and TRBJ2-3, with 8 bases that match TRBD2. The junction had 4 bases not matched to a gene; V was cut back by 3 bases and J by 11 bases. Germline V gene lookup returns CDR1 SGHTA and CDR2 FQGTGA. The CDR3 is 12 residues long.

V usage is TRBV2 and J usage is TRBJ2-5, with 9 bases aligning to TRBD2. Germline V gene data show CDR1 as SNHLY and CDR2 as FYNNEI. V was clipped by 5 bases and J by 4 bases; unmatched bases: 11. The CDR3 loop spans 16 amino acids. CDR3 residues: CASSPNPSGAGETQYF. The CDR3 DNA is TGTGCCAGCAGTCCGAACCCTAGCGGGGCTGGAGAGACCCAGTACTTC.

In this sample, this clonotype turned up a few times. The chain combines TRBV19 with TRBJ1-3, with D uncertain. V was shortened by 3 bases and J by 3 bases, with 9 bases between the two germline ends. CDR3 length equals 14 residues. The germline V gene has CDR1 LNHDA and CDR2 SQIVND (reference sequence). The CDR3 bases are TGTGCCAGTAGTATTCTTGGCTTTGGAAACACCATATATTTT. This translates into CASSILGFGNTIYF.

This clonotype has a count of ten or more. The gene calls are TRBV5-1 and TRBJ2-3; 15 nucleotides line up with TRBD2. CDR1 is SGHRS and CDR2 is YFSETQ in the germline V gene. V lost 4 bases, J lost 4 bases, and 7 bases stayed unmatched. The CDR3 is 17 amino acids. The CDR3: CASSPSWTSGGADTQYF. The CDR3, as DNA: TGCGCCAGCAGCCCCTCCTGGACTAGCGGGGGGGCAGATACGCAGTATTTT.

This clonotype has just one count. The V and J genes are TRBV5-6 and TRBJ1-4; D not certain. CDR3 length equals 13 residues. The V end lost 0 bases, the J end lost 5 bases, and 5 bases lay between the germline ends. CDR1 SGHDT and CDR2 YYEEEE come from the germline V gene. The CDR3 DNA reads TGTGCCAGCAGCTTGGAATTCAATGAAAAACTGTTTTTT. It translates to CASSLEFNEKLFF. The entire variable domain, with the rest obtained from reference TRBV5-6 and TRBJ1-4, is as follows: DAGVTQSPTHLIKTRGQQVTLRCSPKSGHDTVSWYQQALGQGPQFIFQYYEEEERQRGNFPDRFSGHQFPNYSSELNVNALLLGDSALYLCASSLEFNEKLFFGSGTQLSVL.